Listed below are T cell receptor beta chains from one sample, sequenced in a study of cytomegalovirus exposure and HLA in healthy donors. This table comes from immunoSEQ multiplex PCR, and its TCRdb copy is limited to in-frame clones, with some not included. This table has under 200,000 clones, roughly an eighth appearing once. Sequencing was done on a sample of PBMCs. These TCRs come from a man aged 45-65 years in good health and CMV-seropositive. The CDR3 runs from the conserved cysteine through the conserved F or W. D genes are given only for firm matches. Some rows mark clone size as missing; the rest say once, few, many or name a class of expanded clone.

V gene	D gene	clone size	J gene	CDR3 protein	CDR3 DNA
TRBV15	TRBD2	NA	TRBJ2-1	CATSRAVAGGNEQFF	TGTGCCACCAGCAGAGCCGTAGCGGGGGGCAATGAGCAGTTCTTC
TRBV27	NA	NA	TRBJ2-7	CASSPQGNEQYF	TGTGCCAGCAGTCCACAGGGCAACGAGCAGTACTTC
TRBV28	NA	many	TRBJ1-5	CASSRGPTTFSNQPQHF	TGTGCCAGCAGCCGAGGACCGACTACTTTTAGCAATCAGCCCCAGCATTTT
TRBV5-1	TRBD1	few	TRBJ1-3	CASSGGQGIGNTIYF	TGCGCCAGCAGCGGGGGACAGGGGATTGGAAACACCATATATTTT
TRBV9	NA	NA	TRBJ1-5	CASTGEPQHF	TGTGCCAGCACCGGGGAGCCCCAGCATTTT
TRBV12-5	TRBD1	few	TRBJ1-5	CASSRGSNQPQHF	TGTGCTAGTAGCAGGGGGAGCAATCAGCCCCAGCATTTT
TRBV5-5	TRBD1	few	TRBJ1-2	CASSFTGDYGYTF	TGTGCCAGCAGCTTTACAGGGGACTATGGCTACACCTTC
TRBV27	TRBD1	NA	TRBJ1-4	CASSFGQGMHEKLFF	TGTGCCAGCAGTTTCGGACAGGGGATGCATGAAAAACTGTTTTTT
TRBV5-3	TRBD1	many	TRBJ2-2	CARSPWTGYKGGGELFF	TGTGCCAGAAGCCCATGGACAGGCTACAAAGGGGGCGGGGAGCTGTTTTTT
TRBV7-2	NA	few	TRBJ2-7	CASTIPRSHYEQYF	TGTGCCAGTACCATCCCTAGGAGTCACTACGAGCAGTACTTC
TRBV7-6	NA	NA	TRBJ2-2	CASSLGTPNTGELFF	TGTGCCAGCAGCTTAGGGACACCAAACACCGGGGAGCTGTTTTTT
TRBV9	NA	NA	TRBJ2-1	CASSAQLGAEQFF	TGTGCCAGCAGCGCCCAACTAGGTGCTGAGCAGTTCTTC
TRBV13	TRBD1	NA	TRBJ2-1	CASSHPGTGSGVQFF	TGTGCCAGCAGCCACCCCGGGACAGGGTCCGGGGTGCAGTTCTTC
TRBV10-1	NA	NA	TRBJ2-1	CASSERGGEQFF	TGCGCCAGCAGTGAGAGAGGGGGTGAGCAGTTCTTC
TRBV7-6	TRBD2	NA	TRBJ2-3	CASSRTGTSGDRWDTQYF	TGTGCCAGCAGTAGAACCGGGACTAGCGGGGACCGCTGGGATACGCAGTATTTT
TRBV7-6	TRBD1	NA	TRBJ1-5	CASSPGQGSHQPQHF	TGTGCCAGCAGCCCCGGACAGGGGTCCCATCAGCCCCAGCATTTT
TRBV19	NA	NA	TRBJ2-3	CASSIRAGTSTDTQYF	TGTGCCAGTAGTATAAGGGCGGGGACTAGCACAGATACGCAGTATTTT
TRBV28	NA	NA	TRBJ2-1	CASIRGGAGNEQFF	TGTGCCAGCATCCGAGGGGGGGCCGGAAATGAGCAGTTCTTC
TRBV4-3	NA	NA	TRBJ2-2	CASSPRAGELFF	TGCGCCAGCAGCCCCCGGGCCGGGGAGCTGTTTTTT
TRBV6-5	TRBD2	NA	TRBJ2-7	CATREGSYEQYF	TGTGCCACTCGGGAGGGCTCCTACGAGCAGTACTTC
TRBV7-2	NA	NA	TRBJ2-1	CASSYRDNNEQFF	TGTGCCAGCAGCTACCGGGACAACAATGAGCAGTTCTTC
TRBV5-8	TRBD1	NA	TRBJ1-5	CASRTAGTGDGQPQHF	TGTGCCAGCAGGACCGCCGGGACAGGGGACGGGCAGCCCCAGCATTTT
TRBV9	NA	few	TRBJ2-7	CASSVAVRGEQYF	TGTGCCAGCAGCGTAGCCGTCAGGGGTGAGCAGTACTTC
TRBV27	TRBD1	few	TRBJ1-6	CASSLIGQGRNSPLHF	TGTGCCAGCAGTTTAATTGGACAGGGGAGAAATTCACCCCTCCACTTT
TRBV4-3	TRBD1	few	TRBJ2-1	CASSQGDGTAFYNEQFF	TGCGCCAGCAGCCAAGGGGACGGGACAGCCTTCTACAATGAGCAGTTCTTC
TRBV30	TRBD1	few	TRBJ1-6	CAWSVRQGAGNSPLHF	TGTGCCTGGAGTGTAAGGCAGGGGGCCGGGAATTCACCCCTCCACTTT
TRBV29-1	NA	once	TRBJ2-7	CSVPLTGGQYF	TGCAGCGTCCCCCTGACAGGCGGGCAGTACTTC
TRBV2	NA	NA	TRBJ2-1	CASSPTRRDEQFF	TGTGCCAGCAGTCCTACTAGGAGGGATGAGCAGTTCTTC
TRBV11-1	NA	NA	TRBJ2-1	CASRPRSGTSNYNEQFF	TGTGCCAGCAGGCCTAGATCCGGGACAAGTAATTACAATGAGCAGTTCTTC
TRBV6-1	TRBD2	few	TRBJ2-3	CASAGGADTQYF	TGTGCCAGCGCGGGGGGGGCAGATACGCAGTATTTT
TRBV5-4	TRBD2	NA	TRBJ2-1	CASSLVLAGNEQFF	TGTGCCAGCAGCTTGGTACTAGCGGGGAATGAGCAGTTCTTC
TRBV11-1	NA	few	TRBJ1-2	CASSLGRDGYTF	TGTGCCAGCAGCTTAGGACGGGATGGCTACACCTTC
TRBV10-3	TRBD1	NA	TRBJ1-6	CAIRGQGSSPLHF	TGTGCCATCAGAGGACAGGGCAGCTCACCCCTCCACTTT
TRBV5-6	NA	once	TRBJ2-2	CAGSPLSAGNKGGELFF	TGTGCCGGCAGCCCCCTATCAGCAGGGAATAAAGGCGGGGAGCTGTTTTTT
TRBV10-3	NA	few	TRBJ2-5	CASSYIDRETQYF	TGTGCCTCGTCCTATATAGATCGGGAGACCCAGTACTTC
TRBV29-1	TRBD2	NA	TRBJ2-1	CSVGGRLAGGHEQFF	TGCAGCGTGGGGGGGCGGCTAGCGGGGGGTCATGAGCAGTTCTTC
TRBV5-4	NA	NA	TRBJ2-2	CASSFGGHTGELFF	TGTGCCAGCAGCTTCGGGGGACACACCGGGGAGCTGTTTTTT
TRBV9	TRBD1	NA	TRBJ2-1	CASSAFGTGGHNEQFF	TGTGCCAGCAGCGCCTTCGGGACAGGGGGCCACAATGAGCAGTTCTTC
TRBV4-3	NA	few	TRBJ2-3	CASSQDVPSSPDTQYF	TGCGCCAGCAGCCAAGATGTCCCTAGCAGCCCAGATACGCAGTATTTT
TRBV5-1	NA	NA	TRBJ2-3	CASSLAQGGLDTQYF	TGCGCCAGCAGCTTGGCGCAGGGTGGGTTAGATACGCAGTATTTT
TRBV7-3	NA	NA	TRBJ1-2	CASSTTVAAVDYGYTF	TGTGCCAGCAGCACCACAGTGGCAGCAGTAGACTATGGCTACACCTTC
TRBV18	NA	NA	TRBJ1-4	CASSPGRGNEKLFF	TGTGCCAGCTCACCAGGAAGGGGCAATGAAAAACTGTTTTTT
TRBV5-4	NA	few	TRBJ1-6	CASSLPGPSPPLHF	TGTGCCAGCAGCTTGCCAGGCCCTAGCCCACCCCTCCACTTT
TRBV7-2	NA	few	TRBJ2-4	CASSFGGSKNIQYF	TGTGCCAGCAGCTTCGGAGGCTCCAAAAACATTCAGTACTTC
TRBV9	TRBD2	few	TRBJ2-3	CASSVDSGGADTQYF	TGTGCCAGCAGCGTAGATAGCGGGGGGGCAGATACGCAGTATTTT
TRBV4-3	NA	NA	TRBJ1-3	CASSPSRGSGNTIYF	TGCGCCAGCAGCCCGTCCAGGGGCTCTGGAAACACCATATATTTT
TRBV30	NA	few	TRBJ1-3	CAWTYARNTIYF	TGTGCCTGGACCTATGCGCGAAACACCATATATTTT